The 2 T cell receptor beta chains given below trace back to one sample, sequenced in a study of vaccination effects on CD4 cells after COVID-19. In the ViraFEST assay, antigen-specific CD4+ clonotypes were identified by expansion after peptide-pool stimulation. Once cultured for 10 to 11 days, the cells underwent separation to obtain CD4+ T cells. This individual tested PCR-positive for SARS-CoV-2 infection between March and December 2020. These receptors have no known antigen. The assay was immunoSEQ multiplex PCR, and TCRdb's table has in-frame clones only and misses some. The sample has 55,000 or so clones; around 80% are singletons. The sequencing used CD4+ T cells from PBMCs cultured with HIV peptides, collected before COVID-19 vaccination. Subset here: HIV-1 Nef peptide pool negative control/reference culture. These receptors came from a human donor who had a prior SARS-CoV-2 infection.

The chain couples TRBV30 to TRBJ2-1, with a weak D call TRBD1 (6 bases). The CDR3 sequence is 13 residues long. CDR1 and CDR2 from the germline V gene are GTSNPN and SVGIG (reference sequence). The ends were cut back, 2 bases at V and 8 bases at J, with 13 bases in the middle. The CDR3 protein is CAWSTGRGYEQFF. CDR3 DNA: TGTGCCTGGAGTACAGGCAGGGGCTATGAGCAGTTCTTC.

This rearrangement joins TRBV19 to TRBJ2-2; 11 bases are a match to TRBD2. This CDR3 comprises 15 residues. Germline V lookup: CDR1 LNHDA, CDR2 SQIVND (reference sequence). Trimming took 5 bases from V and 6 from J; bases not matched to a gene: 5. The CDR3 DNA is TGTGCCAGTAGTCGACTAGCGGGAATAGCCGGGGAGCTGTTTTTT. Translation gives CASSRLAGIAGELFF.